Below, 27 T cell receptor beta chains from the same sample are listed, as sequenced in a study of T cells in localized non-small cell lung cancer. Libraries were prepared by immunoSEQ multiplex PCR; TCRdb keeps only in-frame clonotypes and omits some of them. The sample includes more than 100,000 clones, around 89% of them seen just once. The sequencing used peripheral blood, collected before any cancer treatment. The source is an older female donor with stage I lung adenocarcinoma.

V is TRBV5-4 and J is TRBJ1-1; 9 bases line up with TRBD1. Trimming removed 4 bases from V and 1 base from J; junction bases left unmatched: 5. This CDR3 spans 15 amino acids. Germline lookup yields CDR1 SGHNT and CDR2 YYREEE (reference sequence). CDR3 region: CASSPMDRGNTEAFF. CDR3 in DNA: TGTGCCAGCAGCCCAATGGACAGGGGGAACACTGAAGCTTTCTTT.

V is TRBV27 and J is TRBJ2-7; 9 bases line up with TRBD1. The junction had 7 bases not matched to a gene; V was cut back by 7 bases and J by 3 bases. CDR1 is MNHEY, CDR2 SMNVEV, per germline (reference sequence). This CDR3 has 14 amino acids. DNA for the CDR3: TGTGCCAGCAAAACCGGGACAGGGATCTACGAGCAGTACTTC. Its translation is CASKTGTGIYEQYF.

The chain employs TRBV2 and TRBJ1-1, with 11 nucleotides matching TRBD1. The CDR3 totals 17 residues. Germline CDR1 and CDR2: SNHLY and FYNNEI. J gave up 1 base and V 10 bases, and 14 bases lay outside the gene matches. DNA of the CDR3: TGTGCCACCACTGAACAGGACAGGGGGCCTTCGAACACTGAAGCTTTCTTT. Translation gives CATTEQDRGPSNTEAFF.

V usage is TRBV19 and J usage is TRBJ2-5; TRBD1 is a possible D gene (6 bases). Germline loops: CDR1 LNHDA, CDR2 SQIVND (reference sequence). The ends were cut back, 6 bases at V and 5 bases at J, with 10 bases in the middle. CDR3 length equals 12 residues. The CDR3 reads CASSTGRETQYF. The CDR3 DNA reads as TGTGCCAGTAGCACAGGGCGCGAGACCCAGTACTTC.

The chain recombines TRBV21-1 with TRBJ2-6. TRBV21-1 is flagged as a pseudogene. The CDR3 runs to 19 residues. The CDR3 loop is CASSRPDGRICSGANVLTF. Here the CDR3 DNA reads TGTGCCAGCAGTAGACCCGACGGAAGAATCTGCTCTGGGGCCAACGTCCTGACTTTC.

The V gene is TRBV5-6, the J gene TRBJ1-5, with 8 nucleotides matching TRBD1. Germline assignment: CDR1 SGHDT and CDR2 YYEEEE. V lost 4 bases to trimming and J lost 0 bases; unmatched junction nucleotides: 12. The CDR3 covers 18 residues. The CDR3 spells CASSGGGQEVYSNQPQHF. DNA for the CDR3: TGTGCCAGCAGCGGAGGGGGACAGGAGGTTTATAGCAATCAGCCCCAGCATTTT.

This CDR3 is CASSPQQGQSNGYTF. Written as DNA, the CDR3 is TGTGCCAGCTCACCACAGCAGGGACAGTCGAATGGCTACACCTTC. The genes are TRBV18 and TRBJ1-2; 7 positions agree with TRBD1. Germline V gives CDR1 KGHSH, CDR2 LQKENI. Germline trimming cut 1 base from V and 6 bases from J; bases unmatched to any gene: 8. This CDR3 has 15 amino acids. The whole variable domain, filled in from reference TRBV18 and TRBJ1-2, reads NAGVMQNPRHLVRRRGQEARLRCSPMKGHSHVYWYRQLPEEGLKFMVYLQKENIIDESGMPKERFSAEFPKEGPSILRIQQVVRGDSAAYFCASSPQQGQSNGYTFGSGTRLTVV.

V and J are TRBV5-5 and TRBJ1-2, with 7 bases that match TRBD1. Germline CDR1 is SGHKS and CDR2 is YYEKEE (reference sequence). Losses at the gene ends were 0 bases for V and 0 bases for J; bases not matched to a gene: 2. The CDR3 consists of 15 residues. DNA for the CDR3: TGTGCCAGCAGCTTGGGGGACAGTCCTAACTATGGCTACACCTTC. It codes for CASSLGDSPNYGYTF.

The CDR3 coding sequence is TGTGCCAGCAGGTCGACACTAGCGGGAGCCTATGAGCAGTTCTTC. Its translation: CASRSTLAGAYEQFF. The chain recombines TRBV6-5 with TRBJ2-1, with TRBD2 identical over 11 bases. CDR3 length: 15 residues. J lost 8 bases, V lost 6 bases, and 9 bases had no gene match. CDR1 and CDR2 (germline): MNHEY, SVGAGI.

The chain couples TRBV18 to TRBJ1-1; 10 bases map to TRBD1. V shed 3 bases, J shed 0 bases, and the junction held 7 bases outside the gene matches. Germline V gene lookup returns CDR1 KGHSH and CDR2 LQKENI. The CDR3 extends over 17 amino acids. The CDR3 here is CASSPRDRGGMNTEAFF. As DNA, the CDR3 is TGTGCCAGCTCACCTCGGGACAGGGGTGGAATGAACACTGAAGCTTTCTTT.

This rearrangement joins TRBV30 to TRBJ2-7; 7 bases fit TRBD1. The trim removed 4 bases at V and 4 bases at J, leaving 13 bases unmatched. This CDR3 spans 15 amino acids. The V gene's germline CDR1 is GTSNPN and CDR2 SVGIG (reference sequence). CDR3 loop: CAWKRGRSLTYEQYF. Written as DNA, the CDR3 is TGTGCCTGGAAGAGGGGGCGAAGTCTTACATACGAGCAGTACTTC.

CDR3 DNA: TGCGCCAGCAGCTCTTCGACCGGGACTAGCGGGAATGAGCAGTTCTTC. This translates into CASSSSTGTSGNEQFF. This chain joins TRBV5-1 and TRBJ2-1, with 12 nucleotides matching TRBD2. There are 16 residues in the CDR3. Unmatched junction bases numbered 8, after V lost 3 bases and J lost 7 bases. Germline CDR1 SGHRS, CDR2 YFSETQ.

This clone was observed once. V usage is TRBV28 and J usage is TRBJ1-3; possible D gene TRBD1, 5 bases. The CDR3 sequence is 16 residues long. The V gene's germline CDR1 is MDHEN and CDR2 SYDVKM. Trimming pared 2 bases from V and 1 base from J, leaving 12 bases between. Here the CDR3 reads CASSLRGVRSGNTIYF. CDR3 coding DNA: TGTGCCAGCAGTTTACGGGGGGTTAGGTCTGGAAACACCATATATTTT.

The genes are TRBV27 and TRBJ2-1; TRBD2 matches 7 bases. With V trimmed by 4 bases and J by 0 bases, 3 bases remained unmatched. Germline CDR1 and CDR2: MNHEY and SMNVEV (reference sequence). The CDR3 extends over 15 amino acids. The CDR3, as DNA: TGTGCCAGCAGTTACGGGAGGAGCTCCTACAATGAGCAGTTCTTC. This codes for CASSYGRSSYNEQFF.

The V call is TRBV2, the J call TRBJ1-1; 9 nucleotides line up with TRBD1. CDR1 SNHLY and CDR2 FYNNEI come from the germline V gene. The J segment lost 1 base and the V segment lost 8 bases, leaving 2 bases of the junction unmatched. This CDR3 spans 13 amino acids. The CDR3 DNA is TGTGCCAGCGGGGGACAGGGGAACACTGAAGCTTTCTTT. Translating it yields CASGGQGNTEAFF. The whole variable domain, filled in from reference TRBV2 and TRBJ1-1, reads EPEVTQTPSHQVTQMGQEVILRCVPISNHLYFYWYRQILGQKVEFLVSFYNNEISEKSEIFDDQFSVERPDGSNFTLKIRSTKLEDSAMYFCASGGQGNTEAFFGQGTRLTVV.

The DNA of the CDR3 is TGTGCCAGCAGCCCCTTCGGGACTAGCGGGAGGGTTAATGAGCAGTTCTTC. Its protein product is CASSPFGTSGRVNEQFF. The chain carries TRBV7-3 and TRBJ2-1; 16 bases fit TRBD2. J lost 7 bases, V lost 5 bases, and 8 bases had no gene match. Germline V gives CDR1 SGHTA, CDR2 FQGTGA. The CDR3 spans 17 residues.

This clone was seen once. This chain connects TRBV2 to TRBJ2-1, with a tentative D call TRBD2 (5 bases). V lost 8 bases and J lost 0, with 17 bases in between. The CDR3 length is 16 residues. From germline, CDR1 is SNHLY and CDR2 FYNNEI. CDR3 DNA: TGTGCCAGCGCAGCGCAGGTGGGGAGCTCCTACAATGAGCAGTTCTTC. Protein sequence: CASAAQVGSSYNEQFF. The whole variable domain, remainder taken from reference TRBV2 and TRBJ2-1, is EPEVTQTPSHQVTQMGQEVILRCVPISNHLYFYWYRQILGQKVEFLVSFYNNEISEKSEIFDDQFSVERPDGSNFTLKIRSTKLEDSAMYFCASAAQVGSSYNEQFFGPGTRLTVL.

The J gene is TRBJ1-4, the V gene TRBV19; TRBD1 aligns across 10 bases. The CDR3 has 16 amino acids. V was clipped by 5 bases and J by 1 base; unmatched bases: 4. Germline CDR1 reads LNHDA; CDR2 reads SQIVND (reference sequence). The CDR3 nucleotides are TGTGCCAGTAGTCAGACAGGGGGCGAAACTAATGAAAAACTGTTTTTT. Residues: CASSQTGGETNEKLFF.

The chain recombines TRBV7-9 with TRBJ2-3; D is undetermined. Trimming shortened V by 4 bases and J by 2 bases, and 7 bases separated the two germline ends. Looked up from germline, CDR1 is SEHNR and CDR2 is FQNEAQ (reference sequence). CDR3 length: 13 amino acids. The DNA of the CDR3 is TGTGCCAGCAGCTCAGGAAACACAGATACGCAGTATTTT. This gives the protein CASSSGNTDTQYF. The full variable domain, completed using reference TRBV7-9 and TRBJ2-3, is DTGVSQNPRHKITKRGQNVTFRCDPISEHNRLYWYRQTLGQGPEFLTYFQNEAQLEKSRLLSDRFSAERPKGSFSTLEIQRTEQGDSAMYLCASSSGNTDTQYFGPGTRLTVL.

The chain couples TRBV6-1 to TRBJ1-1; D uncertain. Germline V lookup: CDR1 MNHNS, CDR2 SASEGT. V was shortened by 8 bases and J by 1 base, with 11 bases between the two germline ends. There are 13 residues in the CDR3. In DNA, the CDR3 is TGTGCCAGCCGGCGTGGCGGGAACACTGAAGCTTTCTTT. Residues: CASRRGGNTEAFF.

This rearrangement joins TRBV5-1 to TRBJ2-1; 10 positions match TRBD2. This CDR3 comprises 16 residues. CDR1 and CDR2 (germline): SGHRS, YFSETQ. The trim removed 4 bases at V and 4 bases at J, leaving 8 bases unmatched. This CDR3 is CASSTGLADTYNEQFF. CDR3 sequence (DNA): TGCGCCAGCAGCACCGGACTAGCGGATACTTACAATGAGCAGTTCTTC. The whole variable domain, remainder taken from reference TRBV5-1 and TRBJ2-1, is KAGVTQTPRYLIKTRGQQVTLSCSPISGHRSVSWYQQTPGQGLQFLFEYFSETQRNKGNFPGRFSGRQFSNSRSEMNVSTLELGDSALYLCASSTGLADTYNEQFFGPGTRLTVL.

CDR3 DNA sequence: TGTGCCAGCTCACCACGCAGGGAGATAGACGAGCAGTACTTC. Encoded protein: CASSPRREIDEQYF. The chain carries TRBV18 and TRBJ2-7; TRBD1 or TRBD2 may be the D gene (5 bases each). This CDR3 region has 14 residues. V lost 1 base and J lost 5, with 12 bases in between. From germline, CDR1 is KGHSH and CDR2 LQKENI. Combining the CDR3 with reference TRBV18 and TRBJ2-7 gives the whole variable domain NAGVMQNPRHLVRRRGQEARLRCSPMKGHSHVYWYRQLPEEGLKFMVYLQKENIIDESGMPKERFSAEFPKEGPSILRIQQVVRGDSAAYFCASSPRREIDEQYFGPGTRLTVT.

Written as DNA, the CDR3 is TGTGCCAGTAGTATATCTAGCGCTAAAGAGACCCAGTACTTC. Residues: CASSISSAKETQYF. This chain joins TRBV19 and TRBJ2-5; D is perhaps TRBD2 (6 bases). The CDR3 sequence is 14 residues long. Trimming stripped 2 bases from V and 3 bases from J, with 10 bases between. The germline V gene has CDR1 LNHDA and CDR2 SQIVND (reference sequence).

The chain couples TRBV15 to TRBJ2-6; D might be TRBD2 (5 bases). Trimming removed 5 bases at V and 4 bases at J, with 15 bases between. This CDR3 spans 16 amino acids. In germline, CDR1 is LNHNV, CDR2 YYDKDF (reference sequence). The CDR3 DNA reads TGTGCCACCAGCCGAAATAAACCGGGAGGGGCCAACGTCCTGACTTTC. This sequence encodes CATSRNKPGGANVLTF.

The chain uses TRBV18 and TRBJ1-5, with D possibly TRBD1 on 6 matching bases. CDR3 size: 15 residues. Trimming removed 6 bases from V and 3 bases from J, with 15 bases in between. Germline CDR1 and CDR2: KGHSH and LQKENI. The CDR3 protein is CASSQTGSVNQPQHF. For the CDR3, the DNA is TGTGCCAGCTCGCAAACAGGGTCCGTCAATCAGCCCCAGCATTTT.

CDR3 amino acids: CASSPFDSSLGETQYF. The CDR3 nucleotides read TGTGCCAGCTCTCCTTTCGACAGCTCTCTCGGGGAGACCCAGTACTTC. The rearrangement uses TRBV18 and TRBJ2-5, with D possibly being TRBD1 (5 bases). The CDR3 has 16 amino acids. Germline V CDR1 and CDR2: KGHSH, LQKENI. V lost 6 bases and J 5 bases, leaving 22 bases between the germline ends.

This clone was seen once. This chain connects TRBV28 to TRBJ2-1; 9 bases are shared with TRBD2. Trimming at V came to 6 bases and at J to 3 bases, leaving 6 bases not matched to a gene. Germline V gene sequence: CDR1 MDHEN, CDR2 SYDVKM. This CDR3 has 15 residues. The CDR3, as DNA: TGTGCCAGCAGGCCTAGCGGGATGAACTACAATGAGCAGTTCTTC. It specifies CASRPSGMNYNEQFF.